This T cell receptor (beta chain) was captured by sequencing in a study of shared clonotypes between healthy human individuals. Study outcomes and limitations: Blood alone was sampled, and tissue repertoires likely differ.

Naive CD8 cells comprised CD45RO-negative, CCR7-positively selected cells, excluding terminally differentiated effector memory CD45RA+ cells. The length of the CDR3 is 11 residues. Germline CDR1 reads SGHNT; CDR2 reads YYREEE (reference sequence). Between the trimmed V and J ends, which lost 0 bases and 9 bases, there was a span of 4 bases. A note on this clone: Its antigen is not identified.

Using immunoSEQ multiplex PCR, the repertoire was profiled, and TCRdb retains in-frame clones only, with some absent. The repertoire has around 1.9 million clones, 90% to 95% of them found once; the top ten carry 1.5% to 2%. The chain links TRBV5-4 to TRBJ2-1; D uncertain. The source of this sequence is a man between 18 and 35 years old in good health. Some clones in this sample may be carry-over from other donors' samples. Sequences were obtained from naive CD8+ T cells from PBMCs. CDR3 sequence reads: CASSLAAEQFF. CDR3 in DNA: TGTGCCAGCAGCTTGGCGGCTGAGCAGTTCTTC.